The clone carrying this T cell receptor (beta chain) showed up just a few times. The CDR3 contains 17 residues. Germline CDR1 reads MNHEY; CDR2 reads SVGEGT. V dropped 0 bases and J dropped 5; count of bases not matched to a gene: 7. This specimen comes from a study of blood T cell repertoires in COVID-19. Study details: COVID-19 samples, acute and convalescent, were from the United States, Italy and Spain. The analysed material was cDNA or gDNA that came from T cells, B-cell-depleted T cells, or PBMCs.

Profiled with immunoSEQ multiplex PCR; TCRdb holds only in-frame clones, not every one. The sample carries about 250,000 clones, more than 70% recorded once. The Seattle patients, enrolled during active infection, were followed longitudinally. Sequenced: peripheral blood. The clonotype comes from an elderly woman with COVID-19, enrolled during active disease. This chain uses TRBV6-2 or TRBV6-3 with TRBJ1-5, with 10 bases fitting TRBD1. The CDR3 bases are TGTGCCAGCAGTTACTCTCCCGGGACAGGGGACCATCAGCCCCAGCATTTT. Protein product: CASSYSPGTGDHQPQHF.